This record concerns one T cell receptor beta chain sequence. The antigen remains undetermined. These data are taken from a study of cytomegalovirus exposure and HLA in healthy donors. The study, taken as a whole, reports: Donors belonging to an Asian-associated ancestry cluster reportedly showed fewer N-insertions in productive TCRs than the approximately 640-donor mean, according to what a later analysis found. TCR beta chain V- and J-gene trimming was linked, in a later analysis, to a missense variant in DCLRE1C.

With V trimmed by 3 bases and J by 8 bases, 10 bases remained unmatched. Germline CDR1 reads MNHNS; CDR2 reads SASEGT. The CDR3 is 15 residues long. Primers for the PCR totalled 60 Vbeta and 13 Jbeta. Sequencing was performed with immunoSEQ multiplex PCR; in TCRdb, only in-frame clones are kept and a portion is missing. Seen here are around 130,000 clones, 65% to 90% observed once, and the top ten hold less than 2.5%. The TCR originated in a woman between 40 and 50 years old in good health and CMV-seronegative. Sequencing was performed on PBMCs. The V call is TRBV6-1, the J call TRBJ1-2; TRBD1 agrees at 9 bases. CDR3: CASSDVGQGGSGYTF. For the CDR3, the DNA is TGTGCCAGCAGTGATGTGGGACAGGGCGGATCAGGCTACACCTTC.